This TCR beta chain originates from a study of blood T cell repertoires in COVID-19. Background on the study: T cells, B-cell-depleted T cells, or PBMCs provided the cDNA or gDNA that served as material.

In this sample, this clone turned up a few times. The germline V gene encodes CDR1 SGHVS and CDR2 FNYEAQ. CDR3 length: 15 amino acids. Trimming pared 1 base from V and 5 bases from J, leaving 12 bases between. Original processing notes: The assay estimated nucleated cells by amplifying reference gene primers. The table came from immunoSEQ multiplex PCR; TCRdb's copy has only in-frame clones and leaves some out. That table supplies the V and J calls and clone size; D and trimming were determined from the DNA. The repertoire consists of about 250,000 clones, with about nine tenths occurring once and the leading ten covering 1.5% to 2%.

The receptor was isolated from a woman aged 55-70 years who had recovered from COVID-19. The chain carries TRBV7-6 and TRBJ1-5; possibly TRBD1 for D (5 bases). The material sequenced was peripheral blood. CDR3 bases: TGTGCCAGCAGCTTAGAGGCAGGGTCGGATCAGCCCCAGCATTTT. It codes for CASSLEAGSDQPQHF.